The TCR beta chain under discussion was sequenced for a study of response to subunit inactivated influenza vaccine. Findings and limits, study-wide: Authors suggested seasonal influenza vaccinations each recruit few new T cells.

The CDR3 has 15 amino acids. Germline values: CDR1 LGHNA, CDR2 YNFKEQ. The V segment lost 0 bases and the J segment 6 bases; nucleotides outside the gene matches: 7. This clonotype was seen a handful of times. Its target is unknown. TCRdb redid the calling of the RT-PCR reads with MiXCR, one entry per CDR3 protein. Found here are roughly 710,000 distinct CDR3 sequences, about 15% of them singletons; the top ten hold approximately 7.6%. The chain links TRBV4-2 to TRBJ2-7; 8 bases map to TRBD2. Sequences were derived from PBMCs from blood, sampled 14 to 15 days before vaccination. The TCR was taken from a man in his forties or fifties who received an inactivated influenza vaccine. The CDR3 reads CASSQEVKRGREQYF. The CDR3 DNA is TGTGCCAGCAGCCAAGAAGTGAAGCGGGGGCGCGAGCAGTACTTC.